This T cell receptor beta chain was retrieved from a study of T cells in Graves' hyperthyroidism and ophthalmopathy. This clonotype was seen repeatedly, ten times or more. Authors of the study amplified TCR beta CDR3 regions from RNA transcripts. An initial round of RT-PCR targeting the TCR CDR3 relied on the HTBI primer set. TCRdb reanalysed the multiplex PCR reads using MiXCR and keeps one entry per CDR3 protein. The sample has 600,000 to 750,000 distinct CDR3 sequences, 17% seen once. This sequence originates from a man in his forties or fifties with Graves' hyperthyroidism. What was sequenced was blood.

The CDR3 region is CASSLVASSLREQYF. The CDR3 coding sequence is TGTGCCAGCAGCTTAGTGGCTAGCAGTCTCCGCGAGCAGTACTTC. V gene TRBV11-2 combines with J gene TRBJ2-7; the D gene is possibly TRBD2 (5 bases). CDR1 and CDR2 (germline): SGHAT, FQNNGV. CDR3 length equals 15 residues. The V and J ends lost 1 base and 6 bases respectively, with 16 bases between them.